This T cell receptor beta chain was profiled in a study of blood T cell repertoires in COVID-19. Study context: Whether acute or convalescent, the COVID-19 samples came from the United States, Italy and Spain. Sources were T cells, B-cell-depleted T cells, or PBMCs; the material itself was cDNA or gDNA.

With 0 bases removed from V and 3 bases from J, the gap between germline ends came to 12 bases. CDR1 SGHDT and CDR2 YYEEEE come from the germline V gene. This CDR3 comprises 15 residues. Clones were read by immunoSEQ multiplex PCR, and TCRdb kept only the in-frame ones, dropping some. The data contain tens of thousands of clones, roughly 85% of them singletons. This sequence was found in a human donor in a cohort sampled during active COVID-19. This chain links TRBV5-6 with TRBJ1-1; D uncertain. Sequencing used peripheral blood. CDR3 coding DNA: TGTGCCAGCAGCTTGGGGCAGGAGCGGTACACTGAAGCTTTCTTT. It specifies CASSLGQERYTEAFF.